This TCR beta chain was profiled in a study of cytomegalovirus exposure and HLA in healthy donors. General study findings and limits: Reportedly, diagnosis of cytomegalovirus status by the classifier showed high specificity and sensitivity. A later analysis associated approximately 17,000 TCR beta sequences with HLA alleles at a 0.05 false discovery rate.

The PCR employed 60 Vbeta primers together with 13 Jbeta primers. The method was immunoSEQ multiplex PCR; TCRdb's version includes in-frame clones alone and lacks a portion of them. In the table there are about 180,000 clones, 84% of which are singletons. Everyone who donated was a healthy bone marrow donor. The germline CDR1 and CDR2 sequences are LNHDA and SQIVND (reference sequence). This CDR3 contains 12 residues. As for this clone: Its antigen is unknown. A junction end diverges from the germline sequence, so it may reflect a read error.

The chain recombines TRBV19 with TRBJ1-2, with a weak D call TRBD1 (6 bases). The specimen was PBMCs. The TCR was taken from a girl under 18 in good health and CMV-seropositive. Written as DNA, the CDR3 is TGTGCCAGTAGTATAGACAGGGGTGGCTACATCTTC. Encoded protein: CASSIDRGGYIF.